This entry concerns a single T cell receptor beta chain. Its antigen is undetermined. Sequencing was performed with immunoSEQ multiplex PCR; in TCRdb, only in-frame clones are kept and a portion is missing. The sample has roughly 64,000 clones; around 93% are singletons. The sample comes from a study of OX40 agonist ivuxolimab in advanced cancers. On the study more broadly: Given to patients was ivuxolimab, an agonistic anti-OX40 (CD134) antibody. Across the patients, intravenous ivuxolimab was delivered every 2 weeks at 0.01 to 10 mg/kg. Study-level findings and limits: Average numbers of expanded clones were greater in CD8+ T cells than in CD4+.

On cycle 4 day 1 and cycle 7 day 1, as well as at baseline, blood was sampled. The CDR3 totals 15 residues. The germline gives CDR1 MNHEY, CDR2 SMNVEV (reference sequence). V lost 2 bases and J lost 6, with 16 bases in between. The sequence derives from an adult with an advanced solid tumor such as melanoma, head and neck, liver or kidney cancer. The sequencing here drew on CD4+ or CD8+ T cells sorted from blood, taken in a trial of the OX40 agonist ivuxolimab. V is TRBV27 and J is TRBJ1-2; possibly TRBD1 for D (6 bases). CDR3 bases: TGTGCCAGCAGTTTAGGTCCCCCGGGGGCCCATGGCTACACCTTC. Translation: CASSLGPPGAHGYTF.